This is a list of T cell receptor beta chains from one sample in a study of blood T cell repertoires in COVID-19. Sequenced by immunoSEQ multiplex PCR; TCRdb stores in-frame clones only, minus some. This table holds about 61,000 clones, around 73% found once. Sequenced: peripheral blood. All receptors come from an elderly man with active or convalescent COVID-19. Both conserved end residues are part of each CDR3. The order of the fields is D gene, V gene, J gene, clone size, CDR3 protein, CDR3 DNA. The D gene is left open where the match is weak. Some rows mark clone size as missing; the rest say once, few, many or name a class of expanded clone.

d_call: .; v_call: TRBV7-2; j_call: TRBJ2-7; clone_size: once; cdr3_aa: CASSLVRNVDEQYF; cdr3_nt: TGTGCCAGCAGCTTAGTGAGGAACGTTGACGAGCAGTACTTC
d_call: .; v_call: TRBV2; j_call: TRBJ1-1; clone_size: .; cdr3_aa: CASIDRTINTEAFF; cdr3_nt: TGTGCCAGCATAGACCGAACTATAAACACTGAAGCTTTCTTT
d_call: TRBD1; v_call: TRBV5-8; j_call: TRBJ2-5; clone_size: .; cdr3_aa: CASSLTGVRGTQYF; cdr3_nt: TGTGCCAGCAGCCTCACAGGGGTTCGCGGGACCCAGTACTTC
d_call: .; v_call: TRBV5-4; j_call: TRBJ1-2; clone_size: once; cdr3_aa: CASSFRQYYGYTF; cdr3_nt: TGTGCCAGCAGCTTTCGACAGTACTATGGCTACACCTTC
d_call: .; v_call: TRBV28; j_call: TRBJ2-7; clone_size: .; cdr3_aa: CASNLGQGYEQYF; cdr3_nt: TGTGCCAGCAACCTGGGGCAGGGCTACGAGCAGTACTTC
d_call: TRBD2; v_call: TRBV12-3/TRBV12-4; j_call: TRBJ2-1; clone_size: .; cdr3_aa: CASSLASGGRVFF; cdr3_nt: TGTGCCAGCAGTTTAGCTAGCGGGGGGCGAGTGTTCTTC
d_call: TRBD1; v_call: TRBV6-5; j_call: TRBJ1-6; clone_size: once; cdr3_aa: CASNLGQDNSPLHF; cdr3_nt: TGTGCCAGCAACCTAGGACAGGATAATTCACCCCTCCACTTT
d_call: TRBD2; v_call: TRBV19; j_call: TRBJ2-2; clone_size: few; cdr3_aa: CASSGLDANTGELFF; cdr3_nt: TGTGCCAGTTCTGGACTAGACGCGAACACCGGGGAGCTGTTTTTT
d_call: .; v_call: TRBV4-2; j_call: TRBJ2-3; clone_size: .; cdr3_aa: CASSPGRGDTQYF; cdr3_nt: TGTGCCAGCAGCCCCGGAAGGGGGGATACGCAGTATTTT
d_call: TRBD1; v_call: TRBV7-2; j_call: TRBJ2-5; clone_size: .; cdr3_aa: CASSDRDRGGETQYF; cdr3_nt: TGTGCCAGCAGCGACCGGGACAGGGGGGGGGAGACCCAGTACTTC
d_call: TRBD1; v_call: TRBV10-3; j_call: TRBJ1-1; clone_size: .; cdr3_aa: CAISDRGSTEAFF; cdr3_nt: TGTGCCATCAGCGACAGGGGTTCCACTGAAGCTTTCTTT
d_call: TRBD2; v_call: TRBV28; j_call: TRBJ2-5; clone_size: .; cdr3_aa: CASSPLLAAKETQYF; cdr3_nt: TGTGCCAGCAGCCCCCTACTAGCGGCAAAAGAGACCCAGTACTTC
d_call: .; v_call: TRBV27; j_call: TRBJ2-7; clone_size: few; cdr3_aa: CASSRTPSYEQYF; cdr3_nt: TGTGCCAGCAGTCGGACACCCTCCTACGAGCAGTACTTC
d_call: .; v_call: TRBV2; j_call: TRBJ2-1; clone_size: .; cdr3_aa: CASTADGHEQFF; cdr3_nt: TGTGCCAGCACGGCGGATGGTCATGAGCAGTTCTTC
d_call: .; v_call: TRBV28; j_call: TRBJ2-1; clone_size: .; cdr3_aa: CASSSQGYNEQFF; cdr3_nt: TGTGCCAGCAGTTCCCAGGGGTACAATGAGCAGTTCTTC
d_call: TRBD1; v_call: TRBV27; j_call: TRBJ2-7; clone_size: .; cdr3_aa: CASRGQGYDEQYF; cdr3_nt: TGTGCCAGCAGGGGACAGGGGTACGACGAGCAGTACTTC
d_call: .; v_call: TRBV19; j_call: TRBJ1-3; clone_size: .; cdr3_aa: CASSRQQQYSGNTIYF; cdr3_nt: TGTGCCAGTAGCCGCCAACAGCAATACTCTGGAAACACCATATATTTT
d_call: .; v_call: TRBV30; j_call: TRBJ1-5; clone_size: .; cdr3_aa: CAWSGGGEPNQPQHF; cdr3_nt: TGTGCCTGGAGTGGGGGGGGTGAGCCTAATCAGCCCCAGCATTTT
d_call: .; v_call: TRBV2; j_call: TRBJ1-1; clone_size: many; cdr3_aa: CASKIEGVNTEAFF; cdr3_nt: TGTGCCAGCAAAATCGAGGGTGTGAACACTGAAGCTTTCTTT
d_call: .; v_call: TRBV6-5; j_call: TRBJ2-5; clone_size: .; cdr3_aa: CASTGNMGETQYF; cdr3_nt: TGTGCCAGCACAGGGAACATGGGGGAGACCCAGTACTTC
d_call: TRBD1; v_call: TRBV2; j_call: TRBJ2-1; clone_size: .; cdr3_aa: CASSEGIPGGSEQFF; cdr3_nt: TGTGCCAGCAGTGAAGGGATACCAGGGGGCTCTGAGCAGTTCTTC
d_call: .; v_call: TRBV5-1; j_call: TRBJ1-1; clone_size: .; cdr3_aa: CASSLGHAGEAFF; cdr3_nt: TGCGCCAGCAGCTTGGGCCACGCAGGTGAAGCTTTCTTT
d_call: TRBD1; v_call: TRBV9; j_call: TRBJ1-3; clone_size: .; cdr3_aa: CASSVGDRDGNTIYF; cdr3_nt: TGTGCCAGCAGCGTAGGTGACAGGGACGGAAACACCATATATTTT
d_call: .; v_call: TRBV9; j_call: TRBJ2-5; clone_size: .; cdr3_aa: CASSVGQGLGETQYF; cdr3_nt: TGTGCCAGCAGCGTAGGCCAGGGGCTCGGAGAGACCCAGTACTTC
d_call: .; v_call: TRBV7-9; j_call: TRBJ2-3; clone_size: .; cdr3_aa: CASSLALGGGGRTDTQYF; cdr3_nt: TGTGCCAGCAGCTTAGCCCTAGGGGGTGGGGGTCGGACAGATACGCAGTATTTT
d_call: .; v_call: TRBV5-4; j_call: TRBJ2-3; clone_size: .; cdr3_aa: CASSDRERGITDTQYF; cdr3_nt: TGTGCCAGCAGCGACAGGGAGCGGGGGATCACAGATACGCAGTATTTT
d_call: TRBD1; v_call: TRBV10-3; j_call: TRBJ1-2; clone_size: .; cdr3_aa: CAISVGQDYGYTF; cdr3_nt: TGTGCCATCAGTGTGGGACAGGACTATGGCTACACCTTC
d_call: .; v_call: TRBV19; j_call: TRBJ1-1; clone_size: few; cdr3_aa: CASSIGRAYRNTEAFF; cdr3_nt: TGTGCCAGTAGTATTGGCAGGGCTTACAGGAACACTGAAGCTTTCTTT
d_call: TRBD1; v_call: TRBV7-2; j_call: TRBJ1-4; clone_size: .; cdr3_aa: CASSQRTGSEKLFF; cdr3_nt: TGTGCCAGCAGCCAACGGACAGGGAGTGAAAAACTGTTTTTT
d_call: .; v_call: TRBV7-2; j_call: TRBJ1-2; clone_size: few; cdr3_aa: CASSLLVVSGYTF; cdr3_nt: TGTGCCAGCAGCTTATTGGTTGTTAGTGGCTACACCTTC
d_call: .; v_call: TRBV27; j_call: TRBJ2-4; clone_size: .; cdr3_aa: CGSPRGDHPKNIQYF; cdr3_nt: TGTGGGAGCCCACGCGGGGACCATCCCAAAAACATTCAGTACTTC
d_call: .; v_call: TRBV5-1; j_call: TRBJ1-4; clone_size: .; cdr3_aa: CASSFTFQGGEKLFF; cdr3_nt: TGCGCCAGCAGCTTTACGTTCCAGGGTGGTGAAAAACTGTTTTTT
d_call: TRBD2; v_call: TRBV7-2; j_call: TRBJ2-5; clone_size: few; cdr3_aa: CASSRALAGFQETQYF; cdr3_nt: TGTGCCAGCAGCCGGGCGCTAGCGGGGTTCCAAGAGACCCAGTACTTC
d_call: .; v_call: TRBV7-9; j_call: TRBJ1-2; clone_size: .; cdr3_aa: CASSLGHDYGYTF; cdr3_nt: TGTGCCAGCAGCCTCGGACACGACTATGGCTACACCTTC